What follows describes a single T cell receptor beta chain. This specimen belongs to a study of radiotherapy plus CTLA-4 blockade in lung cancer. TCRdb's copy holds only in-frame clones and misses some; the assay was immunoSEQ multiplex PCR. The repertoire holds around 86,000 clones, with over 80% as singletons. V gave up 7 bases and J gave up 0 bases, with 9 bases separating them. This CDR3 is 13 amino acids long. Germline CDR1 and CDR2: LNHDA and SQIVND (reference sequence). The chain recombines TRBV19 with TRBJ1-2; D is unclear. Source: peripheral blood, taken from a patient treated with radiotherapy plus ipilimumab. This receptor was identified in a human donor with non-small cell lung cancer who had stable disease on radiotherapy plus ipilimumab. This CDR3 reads CASTNIANYGYTF. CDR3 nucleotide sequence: TGTGCCAGTACTAACATAGCTAACTATGGCTACACCTTC. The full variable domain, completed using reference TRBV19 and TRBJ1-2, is DGGITQSPKYLFRKEGQNVTLSCEQNLNHDAMYWYRQDPGQGLRLIYYSQIVNDFQKGDIAEGYSVSREKKESFPLTVTSAQKNPTAFYLCASTNIANYGYTFGSGTRLTVV.